These T cell receptor beta chains were read from a single sample in a study of technical replicates of blood from a few donors. Some clones are missing from TCRdb's copy, which holds only in-frame ones; the method was immunoSEQ multiplex PCR. The data contain 80,000 to 100,000 clones, about 96% of them singletons. Sequenced material: T cells isolated from PBMCs. Receptor source: a human donor in good health. The CDR3 runs from the conserved cysteine through the conserved F or W. A D gene is named only where the DNA matches it firmly. The size of a clone is reported for some rows only, either as once, few or many, or as a class for expanded clones.

D: TRBD2
V: TRBV30
J: TRBJ2-1
size: -
DNA: TGTGCCTGGAACTTGGGGGGGAATGAGCAGTTCTTC
CDR3: CAWNLGGNEQFF

D: TRBD1
V: TRBV18
J: TRBJ1-2
size: -
DNA: TGTGCCAGCTCACCACCGGACAGGCAGATCCAACGTGGCTACACCTTC
CDR3: CASSPPDRQIQRGYTF

D: -
V: TRBV6-6
J: TRBJ2-1
size: once
DNA: TGTGCCAGCAGTTCTCCGGTTTTCCCTAATGAGCAGTTCTTC
CDR3: CASSSPVFPNEQFF

D: -
V: TRBV2
J: TRBJ2-5
size: -
DNA: TGTGCCAGCACCGAACAAATCCAAGAGACCCAGTACTTC
CDR3: CASTEQIQETQYF

D: TRBD2
V: TRBV28
J: TRBJ2-7
size: -
DNA: TGTGCCAGCAGCCTCCCGGGGGGGGGAACCTACGAGCAGTACTTC
CDR3: CASSLPGGGTYEQYF

D: TRBD2
V: TRBV27
J: TRBJ2-3
size: -
DNA: TGTGCCAGCAGTTTGGTAGCGGGAGGAGTTGCAGATACGCAGTATTTT
CDR3: CASSLVAGGVADTQYF

D: -
V: TRBV4-2
J: TRBJ2-7
size: -
DNA: TGTGCCAGCAGCCAAGATTACGGTGGTGGCTACGAGCAGTACTTC
CDR3: CASSQDYGGGYEQYF

D: TRBD2
V: TRBV4-2
J: TRBJ2-3
size: -
DNA: TGTGCCAGCAGCCAAGATCTAGCGGGAGGCACAGATACGCAGTATTTT
CDR3: CASSQDLAGGTDTQYF

D: -
V: TRBV6-6
J: TRBJ2-1
size: -
DNA: TGTGCCAGCAGTCTAGCTAGCTACAATGAGCAGTTCTTC
CDR3: CASSLASYNEQFF

D: TRBD1
V: TRBV28
J: TRBJ1-1
size: -
DNA: TGTGCCAGCAGTGGGGGGACAGGATCGATGAACACTGAAGCTTTCTTT
CDR3: CASSGGTGSMNTEAFF

D: -
V: TRBV19
J: TRBJ1-4
size: -
DNA: TGTGCCAGTACCCATTTCCCAGGAAAACTGTTTTTT
CDR3: CASTHFPGKLFF

D: TRBD1
V: TRBV10-3
J: TRBJ2-7
size: -
DNA: TGTGCCATCAAACAGGGGGGCCTGGGGCAGTACTTC
CDR3: CAIKQGGLGQYF

D: TRBD1
V: TRBV5-6
J: TRBJ2-7
size: -
DNA: TGTGCCAGCCAATACAGGGGTTACTACGAGCAGTACTTC
CDR3: CASQYRGYYEQYF

D: TRBD1
V: TRBV13
J: TRBJ1-2
size: -
DNA: TGTGCCAGCAGCTTAGGGGACAGGGAGGTCTATGGCTACACCTTC
CDR3: CASSLGDREVYGYTF

D: TRBD2
V: TRBV30
J: TRBJ2-7
size: -
DNA: TGTGCCTGGAGATTCTGGGGAGGGTCCTACGAGCAGTACTTC
CDR3: CAWRFWGGSYEQYF

D: TRBD2
V: TRBV5-1
J: TRBJ2-7
size: -
DNA: TGCGCCAGCAGCTTGACTAGCGGGATCTACGAGCAGTACTTC
CDR3: CASSLTSGIYEQYF

D: -
V: TRBV10-3
J: TRBJ1-1
size: -
DNA: TGTGCCATCAGTGAACAGGACACCACTGAAGCTTTCTTT
CDR3: CAISEQDTTEAFF

D: TRBD1
V: TRBV18
J: TRBJ2-3
size: -
DNA: TGTGCCAGCTCACTGGGACAGTTCACAGATACGCAGTATTTT
CDR3: CASSLGQFTDTQYF

D: -
V: TRBV19
J: TRBJ1-5
size: -
DNA: TGTGCCAGTCTTTGCAATCAGCCCCAGCATTTT
CDR3: CASLCNQPQHF

D: TRBD2
V: TRBV5-1
J: TRBJ2-5
size: -
DNA: TGCGCCAGCAGCACCCTACTAGCGGGAGAAGAGACCCAGTACTTC
CDR3: CASSTLLAGEETQYF

D: -
V: TRBV30
J: TRBJ1-5
size: -
DNA: TGTGCCTGGAGTATTAACAGGGAACAGCCCCAGCATTTT
CDR3: CAWSINREQPQHF

D: TRBD2
V: TRBV6-5
J: TRBJ2-1
size: -
DNA: TGTGCCAGCAGCCTACTAGCGGGAGCCTACAATGAGCAGTTCTTC
CDR3: CASSLLAGAYNEQFF

D: TRBD1
V: TRBV5-4
J: TRBJ2-7
size: -
DNA: TGTGCCAGCAGCTGGGACAGGGCAGGTCCGCAGTACTTC
CDR3: CASSWDRAGPQYF

D: TRBD2
V: TRBV14
J: TRBJ2-5
size: -
DNA: TGTGCCAGCAGCCAAGAAGGCTGGCTAGCGGGAGTCGGGGAGACCCAGTACTTC
CDR3: CASSQEGWLAGVGETQYF

D: TRBD1
V: TRBV11-2
J: TRBJ1-1
size: -
DNA: TGTGCCAGCACCCAGACAGGGATCAACATGAACACTGAAGCTTTCTTT
CDR3: CASTQTGINMNTEAFF

D: -
V: TRBV28
J: TRBJ2-3
size: once
DNA: TGTGCCAGCAGTTTCTCGCGGGCCTATAGCACAGATACGCAGTATTTT
CDR3: CASSFSRAYSTDTQYF

D: TRBD2
V: TRBV6-5
J: TRBJ2-7
size: -
DNA: TGTGCCAGCAGCTCAAGACCCGGGACTAGTACCGAGCAGTACTTC
CDR3: CASSSRPGTSTEQYF

D: -
V: TRBV25-1
J: TRBJ2-5
size: -
DNA: TGTGCCAGCAGTGTGGGGCAGGGGATCGGAACCCAGTACTTC
CDR3: CASSVGQGIGTQYF

D: TRBD1
V: TRBV7-3
J: TRBJ2-1
size: -
DNA: TGTGCCAGCAGCTTACTAGGGGGCGCTTCGGGTGAGCAGTTCTTC
CDR3: CASSLLGGASGEQFF

D: -
V: TRBV27
J: TRBJ1-2
size: -
DNA: TGTGCCAGCAGTTTTGACAGACTGAACTATGGCTACACCTTC
CDR3: CASSFDRLNYGYTF

D: TRBD2
V: TRBV28
J: TRBJ2-5
size: -
DNA: TGTGCCAGTACACCGGGGCGGGAGATCGGGACCCAGTACTTC
CDR3: CASTPGREIGTQYF

D: TRBD1
V: TRBV6-5
J: TRBJ1-2
size: once
DNA: TGTGCCAGCAGTCCGGGACAGGGCAACTATGGCTACACCTTC
CDR3: CASSPGQGNYGYTF

D: TRBD1
V: TRBV4-1
J: TRBJ2-7
size: -
DNA: TGCGCCAGCAGCCGGAGACCTCCAGGGGGAGAGGACGAGCAGTACTTC
CDR3: CASSRRPPGGEDEQYF

D: TRBD1
V: TRBV5-1
J: TRBJ1-1
size: -
DNA: TGCGCCAGCCACACGGACAGGGTCGGCACTGAAGCTTTCTTT
CDR3: CASHTDRVGTEAFF

D: -
V: TRBV5-8
J: TRBJ1-5
size: -
DNA: TGTGCCAGCAGCCCTGAGGTCGCCCAGCATTTT
CDR3: CASSPEVAQHF

D: TRBD1
V: TRBV6-5
J: TRBJ1-2
size: -
DNA: TGTGCCAGCAGTGGACAGGGCTATGGCTACACCTTC
CDR3: CASSGQGYGYTF

D: -
V: TRBV2
J: TRBJ2-4
size: -
DNA: TGTGCCAGCAGTGAGGGCGTATACCAAAACATTCAGTACTTC
CDR3: CASSEGVYQNIQYF

D: TRBD2
V: TRBV10-2
J: TRBJ2-2
size: -
DNA: TGCGCCAGCAGTGAGGCTAGCGGGAACACCGGGGAGCTGTTTTTT
CDR3: CASSEASGNTGELFF

D: -
V: TRBV30
J: TRBJ2-7
size: -
DNA: TGTGCCTGGAGTACGGTGCTTAAGGAGCAGTACTTC
CDR3: CAWSTVLKEQYF

D: TRBD1
V: TRBV6-5
J: TRBJ1-2
size: -
DNA: TGTGCCAGCAGGGAGACAGGGTTTGGCTACACCTTC
CDR3: CASRETGFGYTF

D: -
V: TRBV30
J: TRBJ2-6
size: -
DNA: TGTGCCTGGAGCCGTTGGGGGCCCGTTATCTCTGGGGCCAACGTCCTGACTTTC
CDR3: CAWSRWGPVISGANVLTF

D: TRBD2
V: TRBV10-3
J: TRBJ2-2
size: -
DNA: TGTGCCATCAGTGAATGGCGGGAGGGTAACACCGGGGAGCTGTTTTTT
CDR3: CAISEWREGNTGELFF

D: -
V: TRBV19
J: TRBJ1-2
size: -
DNA: TGTGCCAGTACTAGAAACAGGGAAGGGGCCTATGGCTACACCTTC
CDR3: CASTRNREGAYGYTF

D: -
V: TRBV6-6
J: TRBJ1-2
size: -
DNA: TGTGCCAGCAGTTACCACCGTGGGGGGGATGGCTACACCTTC
CDR3: CASSYHRGGDGYTF

D: TRBD1
V: TRBV7-9
J: TRBJ2-7
size: -
DNA: TGTGCCAGCAGCTCAGGGGGCGAAGTCTACGAGCAGTACTTC
CDR3: CASSSGGEVYEQYF

D: -
V: TRBV7-9
J: TRBJ2-5
size: -
DNA: TGTGCCAGCAGCACCGGACAGAACCAAGAGACCCAGTACTTC
CDR3: CASSTGQNQETQYF

D: -
V: TRBV6-5
J: TRBJ2-7
size: -
DNA: TGTGCCAGCAGTGCAAGGCGGGGTCACGAGCAGTACTTC
CDR3: CASSARRGHEQYF

D: -
V: TRBV30
J: TRBJ2-7
size: -
DNA: TGTGCCTGGAGTGTTTTATTGCAGGGCCAGCCGAGTTACTTC
CDR3: CAWSVLLQGQPSYF

D: -
V: TRBV7-2
J: TRBJ1-2
size: -
DNA: TGTGCCAGCAGCTTAGCTTCAGGGGAGACCTATGGCTACACCTTC
CDR3: CASSLASGETYGYTF

D: TRBD2
V: TRBV5-1
J: TRBJ2-4
size: few
DNA: TGCGCCAGCAGACTAGCGGGAGGTCAAAACATTCAGTACTTC
CDR3: CASRLAGGQNIQYF

D: -
V: TRBV5-1
J: TRBJ2-7
size: once
DNA: TGCGCCAGCAGCTTGCTGGGCAGCGAGCAGTACTTC
CDR3: CASSLLGSEQYF

D: TRBD1
V: TRBV18
J: TRBJ2-3
size: -
DNA: TGTGCCAGCTCATCGTCCGGGACAGGGGCCACAGATACGCAGTATTTT
CDR3: CASSSSGTGATDTQYF